This T cell receptor beta chain was identified during a study of blood T cell repertoires in COVID-19. Study information: Acute and convalescent COVID-19 specimens originated in the United States, Italy and Spain. In each case, the material was cDNA or gDNA derived from T cells, B-cell-depleted T cells, or PBMCs.

Under the authors' procedure: Amplification from reference gene primers served as the basis for estimated nucleated cell counts. Assay: immunoSEQ multiplex PCR; the TCRdb copy retains only in-frame clones and omits some. Clone size and the V and J calls come from that table; the DNA yielded D and trimming. In the table there are 200,000 to 250,000 clones, around 84% of which are singletons. Participant-reported clinical history was the basis for cohort assignment. Sequenced: PBMCs or T cells enriched from blood (not recorded which). The clonotype comes from a man aged 40-49 years who had recovered from COVID-19.

The CDR3 is CASSMGLAGGNEQFF. The CDR3 DNA reads TGTGCCAGTAGTATGGGACTAGCGGGAGGTAATGAGCAGTTCTTC. The chain employs TRBV19 and TRBJ2-1; 15 bases match TRBD2. Trimming took 3 bases from V and 7 from J; bases not matched to a gene: 1. Looked up from germline, CDR1 is LNHDA and CDR2 is SQIVND (reference sequence). This CDR3 spans 15 amino acids.